The next 27 T cell receptor beta chains were all read from a single sample in a study of T cells in Graves' hyperthyroidism and ophthalmopathy. Amplified TCR beta CDR3 regions came from RNA transcripts. Researchers ran a first-round RT-PCR on the TCR CDR3 using the HTBI primer set. TCRdb reprocessed the multiplex PCR reads with MiXCR, giving one entry per CDR3 protein. Of some 620,000 distinct CDR3 sequences in the sample, roughly 17% were seen once. The material sequenced was blood. The receptor source for this set is a woman in her thirties with Graves' hyperthyroidism.

The chain employs TRBV19 and TRBJ1-1, with a tentative D call TRBD1 (6 bases). The CDR3 runs 16 residues. The germline gives CDR1 LNHDA, CDR2 SQIVND (reference sequence). Trimming took 6 bases from V and 0 from J, leaving 17 bases between them. The CDR3 DNA reads as TGTGCCAGTAGGTCCTCAGGGGTTACTATGAACACTGAAGCTTTCTTT. It translates to CASRSSGVTMNTEAFF.

J is TRBJ1-6 and V is TRBV28, with no clear D. V lost 3 bases and J 8 bases, leaving 8 bases between the germline ends. Germline V gives CDR1 MDHEN, CDR2 SYDVKM. This CDR3 is built from 13 residues. The CDR3 coding sequence is TGTGCCAGCAGTTTGGGTATAGATTCACCCCTCCACTTT. Protein sequence: CASSLGIDSPLHF.

This clonotype was observed at least ten times. This chain uses TRBV6-2 or TRBV6-3 with TRBJ2-7, with D unresolved. The V end was cut by 10 bases, the J end by 0 bases, with 16 bases between. The CDR3 totals 14 residues. Germline CDR1 MNHEY, CDR2 SVGEGT. CDR3 loop: CATIRGKSSYEQYF. The CDR3 coding sequence is TGTGCCACAATCCGAGGCAAGAGCTCCTACGAGCAGTACTTC.

The chain uses TRBV6-1 and TRBJ2-1, with TRBD1 as a possible D gene (5 bases). The V and J ends lost 6 bases and 9 bases respectively, with 18 bases between them. This CDR3 comprises 14 residues. Germline V CDR1 and CDR2: MNHNS, SASEGT. The chain's CDR3 is CASSGRQLMGEQFF. The CDR3 DNA follows: TGTGCCAGCAGCGGAAGACAGCTGATGGGTGAGCAGTTCTTC.

Ten or more counts support this clonotype. The CDR3 region has the DNA TGTGCCAGCAGCCCAAGCGGGATCGGGTACGAGCAGTACTTC. It codes for CASSPSGIGYEQYF. The V gene is TRBV9, the J gene TRBJ2-7, with 7 bases identical to TRBD2. CDR3 length: 14 amino acids. Per germline, CDR1 SGDLS and CDR2 YYNGEE. The ends lost 4 bases at V and 4 bases at J; junction bases unmatched: 8.

As to this clonotype: One base away lies a much larger clone, so this may be a sequencing read error. The V gene is TRBV19, the J gene TRBJ2-1; D assignment may be TRBD1 or TRBD2 (6 bases each). Gene TRBJ2-7 matches the end of the DNA better, so the J call may be wrong. CDR1 and CDR2 (germline): LNHDA, SQIVND (reference sequence). The CDR3 sequence is 12 residues long. The CDR3 nucleotides read TGTGCCACCCGGAGGGGGTCCAATGAGCAGTACTTC. This translates into CATRRGSNEQYF.

Many counts were recorded for this clonotype. The rearrangement links TRBV20-1 to TRBJ2-5, with 7 bases identical to TRBD2. CDR1 DFQATT and CDR2 SNEGSKA come from the germline V gene (reference sequence). Trimming took 0 bases from V and 5 from J; bases not matched to a gene: 9. This CDR3 is built from 15 residues. The CDR3 coding sequence is TGCAGTGCTAGAGATCAGGTCGGCGGGAGCGAGACCCAGTACTTC. This sequence encodes CSARDQVGGSETQYF.

The sample holds a few counts of this clonotype. CDR3 sequence reads: CASSLRTPVGNTIYF. Written as DNA, the CDR3 is TGTGCCAGCTCTTTAAGGACACCGGTCGGAAACACCATATATTTT. The V and J genes are TRBV6-1 and TRBJ1-3; tentatively, D is TRBD1 (5 bases). The CDR3 is made up of 15 amino acids. Per the germline V gene, CDR1 is MNHNS and CDR2 is SASEGT. Between the trimmed V and J ends, which lost 8 bases and 4 bases, there was a span of 18 bases.

This clonotype has a handful of counts. This chain connects TRBV30 to TRBJ1-2; the D gene is possibly TRBD1 (5 bases). CDR1 GTSNPN and CDR2 SVGIG come from the germline V gene (reference sequence). The CDR3 covers 12 residues. V lost 1 base and J lost 8, with 11 bases in between. Written as DNA, the CDR3 is TGTGCCTGGAGTGCGGGGGTTACGGGCTACACCTTC. This encodes CAWSAGVTGYTF.

This clonotype showed up many times. The chain joins TRBV20-1 to TRBJ2-7; D gene unclear. CDR1 DFQATT and CDR2 SNEGSKA come from the germline V gene (reference sequence). The ends were cut back, 1 base at V and 0 bases at J, with 10 bases in the middle. This CDR3 region has 14 residues. The chain's CDR3 is CSARVPSSSYEQYF. The CDR3 bases are TGCAGTGCTAGAGTCCCTAGTAGCTCCTACGAGCAGTACTTC.

CDR3 region: CASRVSDGFGGEQFF. The CDR3 DNA follows: TGTGCCAGCAGGGTCTCGGACGGGTTTGGGGGTGAGCAGTTCTTC. The chain is built from TRBV9 and TRBJ2-1; possibly TRBD1 or TRBD2 for D (5 bases each). The length of the CDR3 is 15 residues. V lost 5 bases, J lost 9 bases, and 21 bases lay in between. Germline loops: CDR1 SGDLS, CDR2 YYNGEE.

This chain joins TRBV19 and TRBJ1-1, with TRBD1 identical over 11 bases. V was pared by 7 bases and J by 5 bases, with 9 bases of the junction left unmatched. Germline V CDR1 and CDR2: LNHDA, SQIVND (reference sequence). The CDR3 is 15 amino acids. CDR3 sequence (DNA): TGTGCCAGTACCTTTCCGGACAGGGGGCGGACTGAAGCTTTCTTT. Translation: CASTFPDRGRTEAFF.

This clonotype occurred many times. The chain joins TRBV7-3 to TRBJ2-3; 7 nucleotides match TRBD2. The CDR3 loop spans 16 amino acids. The trim removed 6 bases at V and 5 bases at J, leaving 14 bases unmatched. CDR1 is SGHTA and CDR2 is FQGTGA in the germline V gene. The CDR3 DNA is TGTGCCAGCAGGGATCCCGGCGGGAGTGAGGGAGATACGCAGTATTTT. The encoded protein is CASRDPGGSEGDTQYF.

The chain has TRBV19 and TRBJ1-6, with 7 bases matching TRBD1. The CDR3 has 14 residues. CDR1 LNHDA and CDR2 SQIVND come from the germline V gene (reference sequence). V shed 4 bases and J 8 bases; nucleotides not matched to a gene: 5. The CDR3 DNA reads as TGTGCCAGTAGTACCGGGACAGTACATTCACCCCTCCACTTT. As protein: CASSTGTVHSPLHF.

This clonotype was detected many times. V and J are TRBV5-1 and TRBJ2-1; maybe TRBD1 (5 bases). The CDR3 has 17 amino acids. Germline loops: CDR1 SGHRS, CDR2 YFSETQ. Trimming took 3 bases from V and 2 from J, leaving 18 bases between them. CDR3 nucleotide sequence: TGCGCCAGCAGCTCAGGGCCGCCCAGAGGAACCTACAATGAGCAGTTCTTC. Translated, it gives CASSSGPPRGTYNEQFF. Full variable domain (remainder filled in from reference TRBV5-1 and TRBJ2-1): KAGVTQTPRYLIKTRGQQVTLSCSPISGHRSVSWYQQTPGQGLQFLFEYFSETQRNKGNFPGRFSGRQFSNSRSEMNVSTLELGDSALYLCASSSGPPRGTYNEQFFGPGTRLTVL.

This clonotype was counted many times. The chain carries TRBV12-3 or TRBV12-4 and TRBJ1-3; D remains unclear. V was shortened by 5 bases and J by 0 bases, with 11 bases between the two germline ends. CDR3 length: 15 residues. CDR3 bases: TGTGCCAGCAGTCCAGACTTGAGCTCTGGAAACACCATATATTTT. Translation: CASSPDLSSGNTIYF.

This clonotype was found once. The V and J genes are TRBV6-1 and TRBJ2-7, with unresolved D. V was pared by 4 bases and J by 3 bases, with 13 bases between. CDR1 and CDR2 (germline): MNHNS, SASEGT. CDR3 length: 14 amino acids. CDR3 amino acids: CASSASPPYYEQYF. The CDR3 coding sequence is TGTGCCAGCAGTGCCTCCCCCCCATACTACGAGCAGTACTTC.

As regards this clonotype: Compared with germline, one end of the junction differs, possibly owing to a read error. The chain carries TRBV7-9 and TRBJ2-7, with 8 bases identical to TRBD1. The germline V gene has CDR1 SEHNR and CDR2 FQNEAQ (reference sequence). CDR3 length: 15 residues. CDR3: CASSSGGALIYEHYF. The DNA for the CDR3 is TGTGCCAGCAGCTCAGGGGGCGCCCTTATCTACGAGCACTACTTC. Combining the CDR3 with reference TRBV7-9 and TRBJ2-7 gives the whole variable domain DTGVSQNPRHKITKRGQNVTFRCDPISEHNRLYWYRQTLGQGPEFLTYFQNEAQLEKSRLLSDRFSAERPKGSFSTLEIQRTEQGDSAMYLCASSSGGALIYEHYFGPGTRLTVT.

This clonotype was found many times. The genes are TRBV7-2 and TRBJ2-7; 8 nucleotides align to TRBD2. V was clipped by 5 bases and J by 5 bases; unmatched bases: 8. Germline loops: CDR1 SGHTA, CDR2 FQGNSA. The CDR3 is 14 residues long. For the CDR3, the DNA is TGTGCCAGCAGCCAAACCCTAGCGGGTAACGAGCAGTACTTC. Protein: CASSQTLAGNEQYF.

This clonotype was picked up many times. The rearrangement links TRBV11-3 to TRBJ2-1; D gene ambiguous. The CDR3 is made up of 15 amino acids. Trimming took off 0 bases at V and 4 bases at J, with 10 bases between the two ends. The V gene's germline CDR1 is SGHNT and CDR2 YENEEA. The CDR3: CASSLDRSQYNEQFF. CDR3 sequence (DNA): TGTGCCAGCAGCTTAGATAGGAGCCAGTACAATGAGCAGTTCTTC.

This clonotype was detected only a few times. The chain is built from TRBV7-6 and TRBJ2-1, with 7 bases fitting TRBD2. The CDR3 is 16 residues long. CDR1 and CDR2 (germline): SGHVS, FNYEAQ. V trimming: 5 bases; J trimming: 0 bases; junction bases outside the gene matches: 7. CDR3 protein: CASSQLRGSSYNEQFF. The CDR3 region has the DNA TGTGCCAGCAGCCAATTACGCGGGAGCTCCTACAATGAGCAGTTCTTC.

A few counts support this clonotype. The chain joins TRBV7-9 to TRBJ2-3; 11 bases are shared with TRBD2. With V trimmed by 5 bases and J by 4 bases, 11 bases remained unmatched. The CDR3 sequence is 17 residues long. CDR1 and CDR2 from the germline V gene are SEHNR and FQNEAQ (reference sequence). The chain's CDR3 is CASSPFSGRASADTQYF. CDR3 bases: TGTGCCAGCAGCCCCTTTAGCGGGAGGGCCTCTGCAGATACGCAGTATTTT. Looking up the rest from reference TRBV7-9 and TRBJ2-3 gives the full variable domain: DTGVSQNPRHKITKRGQNVTFRCDPISEHNRLYWYRQTLGQGPEFLTYFQNEAQLEKSRLLSDRFSAERPKGSFSTLEIQRTEQGDSAMYLCASSPFSGRASADTQYFGPGTRLTVL.

This clonotype was seen more than once but under ten times. The CDR3: CASSPVSPRVTGELFF. DNA for the CDR3: TGTGCCAGCAGTCCCGTTTCCCCCAGGGTCACCGGGGAGCTGTTTTTT. The J gene is TRBJ2-2, the V gene TRBV2, with D possibly matching TRBD1 (5 bases). CDR3 length: 16 residues. Looked up from germline, CDR1 is SNHLY and CDR2 is FYNNEI. Trimming shortened V by 5 bases and J by 4 bases, and 17 bases separated the two germline ends.

There are many counts of this clonotype. V is TRBV20-1 and J is TRBJ2-1; 7 nucleotides match TRBD2. The junction had 8 bases not matched to a gene; V was cut back by 1 base and J by 2 bases. Germline V gives CDR1 DFQATT, CDR2 SNEGSKA (reference sequence). The CDR3 is 16 amino acids. The CDR3 region is CSARGPSGTTYNEQFF. The CDR3 DNA reads as TGCAGTGCTAGAGGTCCTTCTGGGACTACCTACAATGAGCAGTTCTTC.

This clonotype was counted only a few times. V is TRBV14 and J is TRBJ1-4; TRBD1 is a possible D gene (5 bases). Per germline, CDR1 SGHDN and CDR2 FVKESK. V was trimmed by 5 bases and J by 4 bases, leaving 14 bases between them. The CDR3 sequence is 15 residues long. The CDR3 bases are TGTGCCAGCAGCAAGGGGAAGATAGGTAATGAAAAACTGTTTTTT. Translating gives CASSKGKIGNEKLFF.

This clonotype was picked up a small number of times. CDR3 loop: CASSQRGGRGETQYF. CDR3 coding DNA: TGTGCCAGCAGCCAAAGGGGCGGCAGGGGAGAGACCCAGTACTTC. V and J are TRBV14 and TRBJ2-5, with D tentatively TRBD1 (6 bases). V gave up 2 bases and J gave up 4 bases, with 14 bases separating them. This CDR3 contains 15 residues. Germline CDR1 and CDR2: SGHDN and FVKESK.

The chain uses TRBV7-9 and TRBJ2-7; a weak D match, TRBD1 (5 bases). In germline, CDR1 is SEHNR, CDR2 FQNEAQ (reference sequence). This CDR3 is built from 14 residues. Trimming removed 5 bases from V and 3 bases from J, with 14 bases in between. The CDR3 sequence: CASSQGNSFYEQYF. Here the CDR3 DNA reads TGTGCCAGCAGCCAGGGCAATTCTTTCTACGAGCAGTACTTC.